This T cell receptor beta chain is drawn from a study of Tregs in tolerant kidney transplant recipients. Sequenced by immunoSEQ multiplex PCR; TCRdb stores in-frame clones only, minus some. The data hold about 2,800 clones, with 40% to 50% observed a single time. With regard to this clone: Its matching antigen is unknown.

This CDR3 comprises 17 residues. The germline V gene has CDR1 LNHDA and CDR2 SQIVND (reference sequence). V shed 3 bases, J shed 4 bases, and the junction held 13 bases outside the gene matches. The sample comprised Tregs from blood grown in culture. The sequence came from a human donor in good health. The rearrangement uses TRBV19 and TRBJ1-2; TRBD1 matches at 8 bases. The CDR3 region is CASSIGTGVGSGYGYTF. The DNA of the CDR3 is TGTGCCAGTAGTATCGGGACAGGAGTAGGAAGCGGCTATGGCTACACCTTC.